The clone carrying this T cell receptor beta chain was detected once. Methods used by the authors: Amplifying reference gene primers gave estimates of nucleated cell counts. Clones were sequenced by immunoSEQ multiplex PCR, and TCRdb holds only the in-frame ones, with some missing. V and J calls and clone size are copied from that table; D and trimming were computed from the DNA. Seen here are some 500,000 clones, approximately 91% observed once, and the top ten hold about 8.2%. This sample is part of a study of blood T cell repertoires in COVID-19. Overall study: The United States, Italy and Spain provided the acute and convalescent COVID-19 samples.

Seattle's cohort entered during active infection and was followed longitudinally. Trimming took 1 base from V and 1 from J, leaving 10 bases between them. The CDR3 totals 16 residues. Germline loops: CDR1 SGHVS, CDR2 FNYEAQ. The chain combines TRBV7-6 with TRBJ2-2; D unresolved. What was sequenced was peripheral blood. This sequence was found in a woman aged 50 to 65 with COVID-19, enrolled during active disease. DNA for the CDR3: TGTGCCAGCAGCTTAGTGGGCTTCAGGAACACCGGGGAGCTGTTTTTT. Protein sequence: CASSLVGFRNTGELFF. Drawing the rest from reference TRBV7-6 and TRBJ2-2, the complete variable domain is GAGVSQSPRYKVTKRGQDVALRCDPISGHVSLYWYRQALGQGPEFLTYFNYEAQQDKSGLPNDRFSAERPEGSISTLTIQRTEQRDSAMYRCASSLVGFRNTGELFFGEGSRLTVL.